This T cell receptor (beta chain) appears in the sequencing data of a study of blood T cell repertoires in COVID-19. Across the whole study: Sites in the United States, Italy and Spain provided acute and convalescent COVID-19 samples. PBMCs, B-cell-depleted T cells, or T cells provided the cDNA or gDNA that made up the material.

Trimming pared 0 bases from V and 1 base from J, leaving 9 bases between. The length of the CDR3 is 16 residues. CDR1 and CDR2 (germline): SGHTA, FQGTGA. Donors were grouped by their self-reported clinical history. Authors' analysis steps: By means of reference gene primer amplification, nucleated cell counts were estimated. Here immunoSEQ multiplex PCR was the method, and the copy in TCRdb shows in-frame clones only, minus some. V and J calls and clone size are as listed in that table; D and trimming were resolved from the DNA. The data show 190,000 or so clones, 85% seen once. The sequence was collected from a man aged 40-50 years who had recovered from COVID-19. The sequencing sample was made of PBMCs or T cells enriched from blood (not recorded which). This sequence joins TRBV7-3 and TRBJ2-2, with no clear D. The CDR3, as DNA: TGTGCCAGCAGCTTAACATCGTCGGTGAACACCGGGGAGCTGTTTTTT. Translating gives CASSLTSSVNTGELFF.